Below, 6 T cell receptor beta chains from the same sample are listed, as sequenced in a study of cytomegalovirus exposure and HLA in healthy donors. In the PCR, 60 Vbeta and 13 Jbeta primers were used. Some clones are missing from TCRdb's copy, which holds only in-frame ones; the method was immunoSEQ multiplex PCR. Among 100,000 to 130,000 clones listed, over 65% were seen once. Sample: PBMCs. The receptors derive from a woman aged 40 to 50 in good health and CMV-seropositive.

CDR3 nucleotide sequence: TGTGCCAGCAGCCCTACCTACAGGGGTCCCCAGCATTTT. It specifies CASSPTYRGPQHF. The V call is TRBV5-6, the J call TRBJ1-5, with TRBD1 matching over 7 bases. This CDR3 contains 13 residues. J gave up 10 bases and V 4 bases, and 8 bases lay outside the gene matches. From germline, CDR1 is SGHDT and CDR2 YYEEEE. Variable domain in full (rest from reference TRBV5-6 and TRBJ1-5): DAGVTQSPTHLIKTRGQQVTLRCSPKSGHDTVSWYQQALGQGPQFIFQYYEEEERQRGNFPDRFSGHQFPNYSSELNVNALLLGDSALYLCASSPTYRGPQHFGDGTRLSIL.

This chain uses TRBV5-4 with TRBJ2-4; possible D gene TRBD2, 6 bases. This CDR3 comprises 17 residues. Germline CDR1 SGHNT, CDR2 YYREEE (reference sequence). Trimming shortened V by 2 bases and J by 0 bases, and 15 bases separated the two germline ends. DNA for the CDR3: TGTGCCAGCAGCTTCCTTGGCGGGGCGAAAGCCAAAAACATTCAGTACTTC. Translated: CASSFLGGAKAKNIQYF.

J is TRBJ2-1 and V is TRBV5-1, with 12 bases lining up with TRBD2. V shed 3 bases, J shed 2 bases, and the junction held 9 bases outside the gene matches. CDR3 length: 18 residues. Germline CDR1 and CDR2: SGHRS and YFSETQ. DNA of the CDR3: TGCGCCAGCAGCTCAAAGAGGACTAGCGGGGTAACCTACAATGAGCAGTTCTTC. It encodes CASSSKRTSGVTYNEQFF. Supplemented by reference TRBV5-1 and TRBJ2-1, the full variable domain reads KAGVTQTPRYLIKTRGQQVTLSCSPISGHRSVSWYQQTPGQGLQFLFEYFSETQRNKGNFPGRFSGRQFSNSRSEMNVSTLELGDSALYLCASSSKRTSGVTYNEQFFGPGTRLTVL.

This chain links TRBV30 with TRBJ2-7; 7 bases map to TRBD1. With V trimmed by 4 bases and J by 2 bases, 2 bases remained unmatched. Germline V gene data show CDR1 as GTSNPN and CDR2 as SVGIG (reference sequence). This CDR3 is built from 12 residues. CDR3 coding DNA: TGTGCCTGGACTAGGGGGCCCTACGAGCAGTACTTC. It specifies CAWTRGPYEQYF.

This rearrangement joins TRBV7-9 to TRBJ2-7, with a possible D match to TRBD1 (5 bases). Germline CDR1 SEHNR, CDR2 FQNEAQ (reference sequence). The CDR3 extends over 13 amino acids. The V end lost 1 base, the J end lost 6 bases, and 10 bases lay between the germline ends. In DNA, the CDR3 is TGTGCCAGCAGCTTAGTAGACAGTGGCGAGCAGTACTTC. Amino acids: CASSLVDSGEQYF.

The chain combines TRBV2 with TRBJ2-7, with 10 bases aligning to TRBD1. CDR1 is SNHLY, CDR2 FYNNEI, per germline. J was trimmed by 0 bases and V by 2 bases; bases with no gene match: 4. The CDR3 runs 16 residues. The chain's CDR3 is CASSELGQGGSYEQYF. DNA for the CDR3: TGTGCCAGCAGTGAACTAGGACAGGGGGGCTCCTACGAGCAGTACTTC.